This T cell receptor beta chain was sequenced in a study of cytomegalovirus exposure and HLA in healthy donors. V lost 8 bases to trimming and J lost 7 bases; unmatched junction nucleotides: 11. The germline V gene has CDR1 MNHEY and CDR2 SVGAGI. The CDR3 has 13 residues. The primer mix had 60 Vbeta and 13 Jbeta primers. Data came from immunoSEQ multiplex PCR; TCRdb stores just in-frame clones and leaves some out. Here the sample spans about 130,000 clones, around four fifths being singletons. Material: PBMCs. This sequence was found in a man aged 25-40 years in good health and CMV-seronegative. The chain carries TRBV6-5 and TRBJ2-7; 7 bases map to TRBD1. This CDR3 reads CASSQGDLDEQYF. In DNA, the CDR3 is TGTGCCAGCTCCCAGGGGGATTTGGATGAGCAGTACTTC.